The rows below give T cell receptor beta chains drawn from one sample of a study of cytomegalovirus exposure and HLA in healthy donors. Assay: immunoSEQ multiplex PCR; the TCRdb copy retains only in-frame clones and omits some. The data hold about 76,000 clones, with 85% to 95% observed a single time. The sequenced material came from PBMCs. Receptors originate from a man aged 18 to 30 in good health and CMV-seropositive. Both conserved end residues are trimmed from each CDR3.

J gene,V gene,CDR3 protein
TRBJ2-7,TRBV7-2,ASSRDRGSYEQY
TRBJ2-3,TRBV9,ASSDSLAERNTDTQY
TRBJ2-1,TRBV7-2,ASSAGLAGMYNEQF
TRBJ2-3,TRBV19,ASSMVKSLTDTQY
TRBJ1-5,TRBV2,ASRREGDQPQH
TRBJ2-7,TRBV7-3,ASSPRQGRLYEQY
TRBJ2-7,TRBV30,AWSVLSGGSSYEQY
TRBJ1-1,TRBV28,ASRAPGGQWTEAF
TRBJ2-7,TRBV4-1,ASSQEEAASLYEQY
TRBJ2-4,TRBV4-1,ASSQIHEDAGGAPN
TRBJ2-7,TRBV7-9,ASSLDRTGITYEQY
TRBJ2-3,TRBV27,ASSLQAGSSTDTQY
TRBJ2-3,TRBV9,ASSAPYRASTDTQY
TRBJ1-5,TRBV6-6,ASSLQMNQPQH
TRBJ2-5,TRBV15,ATSRGTSGSETQY
TRBJ1-1,TRBV18,ASSPVPGAEAF
TRBJ2-2,TRBV2,ASSGTNTGELF
TRBJ2-7,TRBV9,ASSGGTGPSYEQY
TRBJ2-7,TRBV19,ASSPDRGHTYEQY
TRBJ2-1,TRBV28,ASSSPSGSPYNEQF